These 26 T cell receptor beta chains share one sample of origin, sequenced in a study of identical twins. Using its own MiXCR run on the 5' RACE reads, TCRdb lists one record per CDR3 protein. The table includes about 890,000 distinct CDR3 sequences, about 12% detected once. The sample also formed part of further work on yellow fever vaccine responses in identical twins.

Source material: PBMCs. These receptors came from a woman younger than 35 in good health.

This clonotype was recorded at least ten times. This chain joins TRBV4-2 and TRBJ2-1; TRBD2 aligns across 10 bases. V was clipped by 0 bases and J by 7 bases; unmatched bases: 6. The CDR3 runs 16 residues. Per the germline V gene, CDR1 is LGHNA and CDR2 is YNFKEQ. The CDR3 DNA follows: TGTGCCAGCAGCCAAGATGGGAGCGGGGGGGCGAATGAGCAGTTCTTC. It codes for CASSQDGSGGANEQFF.

This clonotype was observed a handful of times. The V gene is TRBV11-1, the J gene TRBJ2-5; D remains unclear. The CDR3 is 15 amino acids. Trimming pared 4 bases from V and 5 bases from J, leaving 17 bases between. The germline V gene encodes CDR1 SGHAT and CDR2 FQDESV (reference sequence). The CDR3 bases are TGTGCCAGCAGCTGGGATCGAAGGGAACGGGAGACCCAGTACTTC. Amino acid sequence: CASSWDRRERETQYF.

This chain joins TRBV12-3 or TRBV12-4 and TRBJ1-6, with TRBD1 identical over 8 bases. V lost 6 bases, J lost 9 bases, and 7 bases stayed unmatched. This CDR3 contains 14 residues. The CDR3 is CASRPSGGGSPLHF. The CDR3, as DNA: TGTGCCAGCAGACCTTCAGGGGGCGGTTCACCCCTCCACTTT.

The V call is TRBV6-2 or TRBV6-3, the J call TRBJ2-5, with D uncertain. Trimming pared 6 bases from V and 5 bases from J, leaving 16 bases between. The CDR3 sequence is 14 residues long. Germline loops: CDR1 MNHEY, CDR2 SVGEGT. CDR3 sequence reads: CASRPPLGWETQYF. The CDR3 coding sequence is TGTGCCAGCAGACCACCCTTGGGTTGGGAGACCCAGTACTTC.

This clonotype was observed many times. The gene calls are TRBV24-1 and TRBJ2-1, with 10 bases that match TRBD2. CDR1 and CDR2 (germline): KGHDR, SFDVKD. The CDR3 covers 18 residues. The V gene end was trimmed by 3 bases and the J gene end by 13 bases; junction bases not matched to a gene: 20. Here the CDR3 DNA reads TGTGCCACCAGTGATCCCCTGGGAGCGGGAGGGCCGTGGGGCCCCCAGTTCTTC. Protein: CATSDPLGAGGPWGPQFF.

This clonotype was detected only a few times. The rearrangement joins TRBV12-3 or TRBV12-4 to TRBJ2-3, with 8 nucleotides matching TRBD1. The ends lost 6 bases at V and 2 bases at J; junction bases unmatched: 7. The CDR3 consists of 15 residues. CDR3 nucleotide sequence: TGTGCCAGCAGAAAGACAGGGGCTTACACAGATACGCAGTATTTT. Translation gives CASRKTGAYTDTQYF.

This clonotype turned up a few times. The V call is TRBV2, the J call TRBJ2-1, with D maybe TRBD1 (6 bases). The CDR3 has 13 amino acids. Germline-derived CDR1 and CDR2 are SNHLY and FYNNEI. V was cut by 3 bases and J by 8 bases, with 11 bases left in between. CDR3 DNA: TGTGCCAGCAGTGACCCACAGGGATATGAGCAGTTCTTC. Translation: CASSDPQGYEQFF.

The chain carries TRBV14 and TRBJ2-1; 9 bases match TRBD1. V lost 5 bases to trimming and J lost 1 base; unmatched junction nucleotides: 15. This CDR3 is built from 19 residues. Germline CDR1 and CDR2: SGHDN and FVKESK. CDR3 nucleotides: TGTGCCAGCAGCAGTAAAGGGGACAGGGCCCCCTTTTCCTACAATGAGCAGTTCTTC. Its translation: CASSSKGDRAPFSYNEQFF. Together with reference TRBV14 and TRBJ2-1, the CDR3 gives the full variable domain: EAGVTQFPSHSVIEKGQTVTLRCDPISGHDNLYWYRRVMGKEIKFLLHFVKESKQDESGMPNNRFLAERTGGTYSTLKVQPAELEDSGVYFCASSSKGDRAPFSYNEQFFGPGTRLTVL.

The chain couples TRBV7-2 to TRBJ2-7, with 13 bases that match TRBD2. The V and J ends lost 4 bases and 4 bases, in that order; junction bases with no gene match: 4. There are 15 residues in the CDR3. Germline V CDR1 and CDR2: SGHTA, FQGNSA. The DNA for the CDR3 is TGTGCCAGCAGCTCGAAGACTAGCGGGGGGTACGAGCAGTACTTC. This sequence encodes CASSSKTSGGYEQYF.

This clonotype was seen repeatedly, ten times or more. The chain combines TRBV6-5 with TRBJ2-2; the D is unclear. V lost 1 base and J lost 5, with 8 bases in between. From germline, CDR1 is MNHEY and CDR2 SVGAGI. The CDR3 spans 14 residues. The CDR3 region has the DNA TGTGCCAGCAGTTACTTAGTGGAAACCGGGGAGCTGTTTTTT. Translated: CASSYLVETGELFF.

This clonotype was counted a few times. The chain uses TRBV6-1 and TRBJ1-6, with a tentative D call TRBD1 (5 bases). The CDR3 runs to 16 residues. Per germline, CDR1 MNHNS and CDR2 SASEGT. Trimming pared 5 bases from V and 5 bases from J, leaving 16 bases between. CDR3 sequence (DNA): TGTGCCAGCAGTCCCTTGACAGTCAAAAATAATTCACCCCTCCACTTT. The encoded protein is CASSPLTVKNNSPLHF.

This clonotype occurred many times. This chain joins TRBV4-1 and TRBJ1-6; no definite D call. V was clipped by 1 base and J by 7 bases, with 8 bases between them. Germline CDR1 and CDR2: MGHRA and YSYEKL. The CDR3 has 14 amino acids. CDR3 DNA: TGCGCCAGCAGCCAAGGTCCCGGAAATTCACCCCTCCACTTT. It encodes CASSQGPGNSPLHF.

In this sample, this clonotype turned up a few times. The genes are TRBV12-3 or TRBV12-4 and TRBJ2-3, with D perhaps given as TRBD1 or TRBD2 (5 bases each). The CDR3 totals 15 residues. The V end lost 2 bases, the J end lost 3 bases, and 12 bases lay between the germline ends. CDR3 protein: CASSLTLGTTDTQYF. CDR3 bases: TGTGCCAGCAGTTTAACACTCGGGACGACAGATACGCAGTATTTT.

This clonotype has a handful of counts. The chain couples TRBV11-2 to TRBJ2-3; the D gene is possibly TRBD2 (6 bases). The CDR3 length is 18 residues. Germline CDR1 and CDR2: SGHAT and FQNNGV. Trimming stripped 5 bases from V and 0 bases from J, with 21 bases between. CDR3 bases: TGTGCCAGCAGCCGAAAGGGGCTAGCGCCGTTGAGCACAGATACGCAGTATTTT. This translates into CASSRKGLAPLSTDTQYF.

In its sample, this clonotype was seen a few times. The rearrangement uses TRBV2 and TRBJ2-5, with 7 bases matching TRBD2. Germline V gene lookup returns CDR1 SNHLY and CDR2 FYNNEI. J was trimmed by 0 bases and V by 6 bases; bases with no gene match: 10. CDR3 length: 16 residues. The CDR3 DNA reads TGTGCCAGCAGCCGCCGGGACTACAAGTACCAAGAGACCCAGTACTTC. Amino acids: CASSRRDYKYQETQYF.

The rearrangement joins TRBV6-5 to TRBJ2-2; D not resolved. Germline CDR1 is MNHEY and CDR2 is SVGAGI. CDR3 size: 17 residues. Trimming cost V 4 bases and J 0 bases, with 15 bases left between them. DNA for the CDR3: TGTGCCAGCAGTTGGAGTCCGCTAGACTCGAACACCGGGGAGCTGTTTTTT. This translates into CASSWSPLDSNTGELFF.

This clonotype was seen at least ten times. The V and J genes are TRBV10-3 and TRBJ1-6; perhaps TRBD1 as D (6 bases). Trimming removed 10 bases from V and 7 bases from J, with 17 bases in between. The CDR3 consists of 14 residues. Germline-derived CDR1 and CDR2 are ENHRY and SYGVKD. This CDR3 reads CATNTDSQNSPLHF. The DNA of the CDR3 is TGTGCCACTAACACGGACAGCCAGAATTCACCCCTCCACTTT.

The chain carries TRBV29-1 and TRBJ1-1; D gene ambiguous. CDR1 SQVTM and CDR2 ANQGSEA come from the germline V gene. The CDR3 runs 17 residues. The ends were cut back, 1 base at V and 1 base at J, with 19 bases in the middle. The CDR3 protein is CSVEVQALQFKNTEAFF. CDR3 in DNA: TGCAGCGTTGAAGTCCAGGCTCTACAATTCAAGAACACTGAAGCTTTCTTT.

The chain uses TRBV6-1 and TRBJ1-2; D is ambiguous. CDR3 length: 14 residues. Germline CDR1 is MNHNS and CDR2 is SASEGT. The V gene lost 4 bases and the J gene lost 0 bases, with 9 bases spanning the gap. Here the CDR3 reads CASSGPVPNYGYTF. The CDR3 DNA reads as TGTGCCAGCAGTGGGCCCGTTCCTAACTATGGCTACACCTTC.

This clonotype appeared many times. The rearrangement joins TRBV24-1 to TRBJ2-1; a weak D match, TRBD1 (6 bases). The CDR3 sequence is 16 residues long. Per germline, CDR1 KGHDR and CDR2 SFDVKD. Deletions cut 5 bases from V and 0 bases from J, with 13 bases between. CDR3 DNA sequence: TGTGCCACCAGTGTCGACAGGTCGAGCTCCTACAATGAGCAGTTCTTC. It encodes CATSVDRSSSYNEQFF.

This clonotype was counted only a few times. V usage is TRBV4-1 and J usage is TRBJ1-1; the D is unclear. CDR3 length equals 14 residues. The germline V gene has CDR1 MGHRA and CDR2 YSYEKL. The V and J ends lost 2 bases and 3 bases respectively, with 10 bases between them. CDR3 in amino acids: CASSQLREDTEAFF. CDR3 nucleotides: TGCGCCAGCAGCCAATTAAGGGAGGACACTGAAGCTTTCTTT.

The V call is TRBV24-1, the J call TRBJ2-3, with TRBD1 matching over 8 bases. In germline, CDR1 is KGHDR, CDR2 SFDVKD. CDR3 size: 18 residues. V gave up 3 bases and J gave up 1 base; unmatched junction bases: 11. The CDR3 region is CATSDPNTPGQGTDTQYF. CDR3 DNA: TGTGCCACCAGTGATCCAAACACCCCGGGACAGGGCACAGATACGCAGTATTTT.

This chain links TRBV9 with TRBJ2-2; D not certain. Trimming removed 0 bases from V and 6 bases from J, with 21 bases in between. CDR1 and CDR2 from the germline V gene are SGDLS and YYNGEE. The CDR3 loop spans 18 amino acids. CDR3 nucleotide sequence: TGTGCCAGCAGCGTAGTCGCCCTAGGGTACGGAGTTGCCGGGGAGCTGTTTTTT. It encodes CASSVVALGYGVAGELFF.

This clonotype came up a few times. This chain links TRBV7-9 with TRBJ2-3; D gene ambiguous. Trimming cost V 1 base and J 4 bases, with 15 bases left between them. The germline V gene has CDR1 SEHNR and CDR2 FQNEAQ (reference sequence). The CDR3 sequence is 16 residues long. The CDR3 DNA sequence: TGTGCCAGCAGCTTAGAGTTTCAAGAACGTGCAGATACGCAGTATTTT. This translates into CASSLEFQERADTQYF.

This clonotype was seen more than once but under ten times. The chain carries TRBV5-1 and TRBJ1-2; D ambiguous. The CDR3 runs 13 residues. Trimming took 4 bases from V and 1 from J, leaving 8 bases between them. Germline V gene lookup returns CDR1 SGHRS and CDR2 YFSETQ. CDR3 region: CASSNTFNYGYTF. The CDR3 DNA reads TGCGCCAGCAGCAACACCTTTAACTATGGCTACACCTTC.

This clonotype was seen at least ten times. The V call is TRBV5-1, the J call TRBJ2-5, with TRBD1 matching 7 bases. Looked up from germline, CDR1 is SGHRS and CDR2 is YFSETQ. Trimming removed 3 bases from V and 1 base from J; junction bases left unmatched: 3. This CDR3 is 14 amino acids long. Here the CDR3 reads CASSSQGSQETQYF. In DNA, the CDR3 is TGCGCCAGCAGCTCACAGGGGTCCCAAGAGACCCAGTACTTC.